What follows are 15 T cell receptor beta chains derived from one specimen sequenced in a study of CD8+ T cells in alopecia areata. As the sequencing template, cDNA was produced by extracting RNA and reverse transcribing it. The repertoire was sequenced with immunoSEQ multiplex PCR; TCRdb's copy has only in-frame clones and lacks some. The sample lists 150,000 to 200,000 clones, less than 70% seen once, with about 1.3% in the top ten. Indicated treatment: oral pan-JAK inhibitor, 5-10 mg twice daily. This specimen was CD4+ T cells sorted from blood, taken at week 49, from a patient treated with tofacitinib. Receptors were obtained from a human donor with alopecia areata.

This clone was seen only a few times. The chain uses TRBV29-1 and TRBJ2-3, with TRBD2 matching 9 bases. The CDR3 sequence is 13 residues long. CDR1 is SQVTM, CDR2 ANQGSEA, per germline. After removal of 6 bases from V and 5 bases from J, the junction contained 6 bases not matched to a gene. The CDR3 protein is CSVKAGGQDTQYF. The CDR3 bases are TGCAGCGTAAAAGCGGGGGGCCAAGATACGCAGTATTTT.

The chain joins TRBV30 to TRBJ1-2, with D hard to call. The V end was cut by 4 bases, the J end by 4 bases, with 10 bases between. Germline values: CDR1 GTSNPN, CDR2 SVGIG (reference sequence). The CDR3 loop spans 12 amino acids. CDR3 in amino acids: CAWTGERYGYTF. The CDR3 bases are TGTGCCTGGACTGGGGAACGCTATGGCTACACCTTC.

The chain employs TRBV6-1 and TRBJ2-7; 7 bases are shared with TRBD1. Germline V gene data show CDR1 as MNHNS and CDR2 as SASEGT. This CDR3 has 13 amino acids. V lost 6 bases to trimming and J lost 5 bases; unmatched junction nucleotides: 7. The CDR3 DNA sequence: TGTGCCAGCAGAACAGGGGCTAGGGACGAGCAGTACTTC. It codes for CASRTGARDEQYF.

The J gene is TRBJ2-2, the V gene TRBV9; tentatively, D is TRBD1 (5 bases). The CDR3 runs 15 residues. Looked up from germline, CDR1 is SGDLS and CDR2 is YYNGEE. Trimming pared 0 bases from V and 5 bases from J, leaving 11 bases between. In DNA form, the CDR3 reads TGTGCCAGCAGCGTAGCAGGCAGGGAAACCGGGGAGCTGTTTTTT. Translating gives CASSVAGRETGELFF.

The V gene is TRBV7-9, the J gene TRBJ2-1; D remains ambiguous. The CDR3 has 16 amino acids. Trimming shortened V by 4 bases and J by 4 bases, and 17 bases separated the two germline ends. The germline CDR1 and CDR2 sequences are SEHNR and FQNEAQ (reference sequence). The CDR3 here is CASSSTGTQPYNEQFF. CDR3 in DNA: TGTGCCAGCAGCTCCACGGGTACCCAACCGTACAATGAGCAGTTCTTC.

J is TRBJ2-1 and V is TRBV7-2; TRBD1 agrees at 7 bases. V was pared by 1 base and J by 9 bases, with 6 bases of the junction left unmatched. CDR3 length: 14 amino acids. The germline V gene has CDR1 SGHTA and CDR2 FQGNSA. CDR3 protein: CASSLEGAVPEQFF. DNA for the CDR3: TGTGCCAGCAGCTTAGAGGGGGCTGTTCCTGAGCAGTTCTTC.

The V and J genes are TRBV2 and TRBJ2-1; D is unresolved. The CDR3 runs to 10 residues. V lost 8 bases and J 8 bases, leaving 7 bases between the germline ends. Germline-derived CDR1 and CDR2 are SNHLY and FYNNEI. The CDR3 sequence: CASLWYEQFF. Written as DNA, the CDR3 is TGTGCCAGCCTGTGGTATGAGCAGTTCTTC.

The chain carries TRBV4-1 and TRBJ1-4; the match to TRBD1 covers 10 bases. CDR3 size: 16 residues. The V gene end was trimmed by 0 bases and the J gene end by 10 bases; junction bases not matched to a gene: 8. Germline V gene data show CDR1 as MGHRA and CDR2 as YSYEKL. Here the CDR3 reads CASSQDLGTGDGKLFF. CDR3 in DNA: TGCGCCAGCAGCCAAGATTTGGGGACAGGGGATGGAAAACTGTTTTTT.

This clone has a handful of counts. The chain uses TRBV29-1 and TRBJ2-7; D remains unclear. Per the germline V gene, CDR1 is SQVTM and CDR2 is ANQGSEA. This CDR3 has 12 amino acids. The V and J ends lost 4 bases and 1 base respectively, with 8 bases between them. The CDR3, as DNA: TGCAGCGTTGGTCCTACATCCTACGAGCAGTACTTC. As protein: CSVGPTSYEQYF.

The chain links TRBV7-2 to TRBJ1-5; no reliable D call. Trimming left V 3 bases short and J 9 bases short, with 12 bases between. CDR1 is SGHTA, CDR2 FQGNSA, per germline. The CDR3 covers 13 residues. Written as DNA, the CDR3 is TGTGCCAGCAGCTTGGAAGTGAGTACGCCCCAGCATTTT. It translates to CASSLEVSTPQHF.

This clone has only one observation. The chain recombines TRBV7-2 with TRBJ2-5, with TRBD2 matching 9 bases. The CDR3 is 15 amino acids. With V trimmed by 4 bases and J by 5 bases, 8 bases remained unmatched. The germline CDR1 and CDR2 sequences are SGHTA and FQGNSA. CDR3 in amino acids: CASSSQAGGTETQYF. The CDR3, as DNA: TGTGCCAGCAGCTCCCAAGCGGGGGGTACGGAGACCCAGTACTTC.

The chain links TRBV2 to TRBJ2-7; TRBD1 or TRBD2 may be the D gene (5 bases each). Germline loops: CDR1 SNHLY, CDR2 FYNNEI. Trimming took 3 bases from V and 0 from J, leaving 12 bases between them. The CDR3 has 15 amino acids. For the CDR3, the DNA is TGTGCCAGCAGTGAGGGGCCGGGGAGCTCCTACGAGCAGTACTTC. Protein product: CASSEGPGSSYEQYF.

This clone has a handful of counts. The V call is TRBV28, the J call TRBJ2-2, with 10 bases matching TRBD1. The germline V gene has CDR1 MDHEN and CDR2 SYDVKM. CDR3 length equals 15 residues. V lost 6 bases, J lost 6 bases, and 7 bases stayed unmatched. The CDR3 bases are TGTGCCAGCAGGCGACCGGGACAGGGGTCCGGGGAGCTGTTTTTT. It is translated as CASRRPGQGSGELFF.

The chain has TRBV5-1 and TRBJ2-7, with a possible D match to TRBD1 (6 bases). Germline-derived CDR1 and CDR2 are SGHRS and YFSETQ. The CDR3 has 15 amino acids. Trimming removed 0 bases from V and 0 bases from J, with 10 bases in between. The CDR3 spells CASSLDGQSSYEQYF. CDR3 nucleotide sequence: TGCGCCAGCAGCTTGGATGGACAGAGCTCCTACGAGCAGTACTTC.

This CDR3 reads CASSLVQVGGNTEAFF. The DNA for the CDR3 is TGCGCCAGCAGCTTGGTACAGGTTGGGGGAAACACTGAAGCTTTCTTT. This sequence joins TRBV5-1 and TRBJ1-1; possible D gene TRBD1, 5 bases. V lost 0 bases, J lost 2 bases, and 14 bases lay in between. Germline assignment: CDR1 SGHRS and CDR2 YFSETQ. The CDR3 covers 16 residues.